A selection of T cell receptor beta chains follows, all from one sample in a study of T cell responses to AZD1222 COVID-19 vaccine. Sequencing used immunoSEQ multiplex PCR; TCRdb keeps in-frame clones, though not all of them. The sample consists of some 150,000 clones, 89% of them appearing once. The material was peripheral blood, obtained on day 0 of AZD1222 vaccination. The source of these receptors is an adult in good health. CDR3s include the opening cysteine and the closing phenylalanine or tryptophan. Fields, in order: J gene, V gene, D gene, clone size, CDR3 protein, CDR3 DNA. The D gene is left open where the match is weak. A clone size is listed for some rows: how often the clone was seen (once, few, many), or a class if it is expanded.

j_gene: TRBJ1-2; v_gene: TRBV27; d_gene: NA; abundance: NA; CDR3aa: CASSRAGRRDNYGYTF; CDR3nt: TGTGCCAGCAGTCGGGCGGGCAGAAGAGATAACTATGGCTACACCTTC
j_gene: TRBJ1-1; v_gene: TRBV6-5; d_gene: NA; abundance: NA; CDR3aa: CASSRDGTNTEAFF; CDR3nt: TGTGCCAGCAGCAGGGACGGGACGAACACTGAAGCTTTCTTT
j_gene: TRBJ2-1; v_gene: TRBV4-2; d_gene: TRBD2; abundance: NA; CDR3aa: CASSQEGLAGGSGYNEQFF; CDR3nt: TGTGCCAGCAGCCAAGAAGGGCTAGCGGGAGGATCGGGCTACAATGAGCAGTTCTTC
j_gene: TRBJ1-2; v_gene: TRBV4-3; d_gene: NA; abundance: NA; CDR3aa: CASSQELAGDGYTF; CDR3nt: TGCGCCAGCAGCCAAGAACTAGCAGGGGATGGCTACACCTTC
j_gene: TRBJ1-1; v_gene: TRBV28; d_gene: NA; abundance: NA; CDR3aa: CASSLVRPNTEAFF; CDR3nt: TGTGCCAGCAGTTTAGTCAGACCAAACACTGAAGCTTTCTTT
j_gene: TRBJ2-1; v_gene: TRBV27; d_gene: NA; abundance: NA; CDR3aa: CASSWRDFRGGTLNEQFF; CDR3nt: TGTGCCAGCAGTTGGCGAGACTTCCGAGGGGGGACCCTCAATGAGCAGTTCTTC
j_gene: TRBJ1-2; v_gene: TRBV4-3; d_gene: TRBD1; abundance: once; CDR3aa: CASSLKPGQGPFYGYTF; CDR3nt: TGCGCCAGCAGCCTCAAACCGGGACAGGGCCCTTTTTATGGCTACACCTTC
j_gene: TRBJ1-1; v_gene: TRBV6-5; d_gene: TRBD1; abundance: once; CDR3aa: CASRPRTGRNTEAFF; CDR3nt: TGTGCCAGCAGACCCCGGACAGGGAGGAACACTGAAGCTTTCTTT
j_gene: TRBJ2-1; v_gene: TRBV20-1; d_gene: NA; abundance: once; CDR3aa: CSAGYNEQFF; CDR3nt: TGCAGTGCTGGGTACAATGAGCAGTTCTTC
j_gene: TRBJ2-1; v_gene: TRBV18; d_gene: NA; abundance: once; CDR3aa: CASSPPLGDNNEQFF; CDR3nt: TGTGCCAGCTCACCGCCACTCGGGGACAACAATGAGCAGTTCTTC
j_gene: TRBJ2-2; v_gene: TRBV4-1; d_gene: NA; abundance: NA; CDR3aa: CASSQVKLTNTGELFF; CDR3nt: TGCGCCAGCAGCCAAGTGAAACTCACGAACACCGGGGAGCTGTTTTTT
j_gene: TRBJ2-7; v_gene: TRBV11-2; d_gene: NA; abundance: NA; CDR3aa: CASSLLLRQEQYF; CDR3nt: TGTGCCAGCAGCTTACTACTCAGGCAGGAGCAGTACTTC
j_gene: TRBJ2-1; v_gene: TRBV27; d_gene: TRBD2; abundance: once; CDR3aa: CASSLRGTSGSYNEQFF; CDR3nt: TGTGCCAGCAGTTTACGTGGGACTAGCGGGAGCTACAATGAGCAGTTCTTC
j_gene: TRBJ2-1; v_gene: TRBV29-1; d_gene: NA; abundance: NA; CDR3aa: CSAEGLGLGREQFF; CDR3nt: TGCAGCGCCGAAGGGCTGGGGTTAGGGCGTGAGCAGTTCTTC
j_gene: TRBJ1-1; v_gene: TRBV5-4; d_gene: NA; abundance: NA; CDR3aa: CASGINTEAFF; CDR3nt: TGTGCCAGTGGAATAAACACTGAAGCTTTCTTT